These 5 T cell receptor beta chains came from one sample sequenced in a study of blood T cell repertoires in COVID-19. TCRdb keeps only in-frame clones here, not all; method: immunoSEQ multiplex PCR. The sample has roughly 440,000 clones, 88% seen once. Sequences were obtained from peripheral blood. The receptors were sampled from a woman aged 50 to 65 with COVID-19, enrolled during active disease.

This chain uses TRBV5-4 with TRBJ2-3; maybe TRBD1 (6 bases). The V and J ends lost 4 bases and 5 bases respectively, with 17 bases between them. The CDR3 length is 15 residues. Per germline, CDR1 SGHNT and CDR2 YYREEE (reference sequence). The CDR3 is CASSRPQGRGDTQYF. For the CDR3, the DNA is TGTGCCAGCAGCAGGCCACAGGGACGGGGAGATACGCAGTATTTT.

The chain joins TRBV5-1 to TRBJ2-1; possible D gene TRBD1, 6 bases. In germline, CDR1 is SGHRS, CDR2 YFSETQ. The CDR3 has 12 residues. The V gene lost 2 bases and the J gene lost 8 bases, with 8 bases spanning the gap. The CDR3 loop reads CASSFTGYEQFF. The CDR3 coding sequence is TGCGCCAGCAGCTTTACAGGGTATGAGCAGTTCTTC.

This chain links TRBV10-1 with TRBJ2-2; unclear D gene. In germline, CDR1 is WNHNN, CDR2 SYGVQD (reference sequence). This CDR3 contains 14 residues. Trimming removed 5 bases from V and 4 bases from J, with 11 bases in between. CDR3 loop: CASSPFASTGELFF. In DNA, the CDR3 is TGCGCCAGCAGTCCTTTTGCTAGCACCGGGGAGCTGTTTTTT.

This chain joins TRBV7-6 and TRBJ1-3, with D tentatively TRBD1 (6 bases). The V and J ends lost 5 bases and 4 bases respectively, with 27 bases between them. CDR1 is SGHVS and CDR2 is FNYEAQ in the germline V gene. The CDR3 is 19 amino acids. CDR3 protein: CASSHLRRGEGQLGNTIYF. In DNA, the CDR3 is TGTGCCAGCAGCCACCTTCGGAGGGGGGAGGGACAACTGGGAAACACCATATATTTT.

The rearrangement joins TRBV3-1 (or the pseudogene TRBV3-2) to TRBJ2-7, with TRBD2 identical over 11 bases. The CDR3 consists of 17 residues. V lost 5 bases and J lost 6; bases outside the gene matches: 15. From germline, CDR1 is LGHDT and CDR2 YNNKEL (reference sequence). The CDR3: CASSTAGYSGGAGEQYF. Written as DNA, the CDR3 is TGTGCCAGCAGCACCGCGGGTTATAGCGGGGGGGCTGGCGAGCAGTACTTC.